Below are 8 T cell receptor beta chains sequenced from a single sample in a study of cytomegalovirus exposure and HLA in healthy donors. The PCR ran on 60 Vbeta and 13 Jbeta primers. The repertoire was sequenced with immunoSEQ multiplex PCR; TCRdb's copy has only in-frame clones and lacks some. The sample has about 160,000 clones, around 74% seen once. Sequences were obtained from PBMCs. The receptors derive from a female donor in good health and CMV-seronegative.

The CDR3 coding sequence is TGTGCCAGCAGCTTGGACAGGCGGACTAACTATGGCTACACCTTC. It specifies CASSLDRRTNYGYTF. The chain has TRBV5-4 and TRBJ1-2; the D gene is possibly TRBD1 (5 bases). The V end was cut by 0 bases, the J end by 0 bases, with 9 bases between. From germline, CDR1 is SGHNT and CDR2 YYREEE (reference sequence). There are 15 residues in the CDR3.

V is TRBV19 and J is TRBJ1-1; 7 nucleotides line up with TRBD1. The CDR3 extends over 14 amino acids. Trimming took 6 bases from V and 3 from J; bases not matched to a gene: 7. Germline values: CDR1 LNHDA, CDR2 SQIVND (reference sequence). The CDR3 bases are TGTGCCAGTAGACCGGGACAGCTCTACACTGAAGCTTTCTTT. Residues: CASRPGQLYTEAFF. Looking up the rest from reference TRBV19 and TRBJ1-1 gives the full variable domain: DGGITQSPKYLFRKEGQNVTLSCEQNLNHDAMYWYRQDPGQGLRLIYYSQIVNDFQKGDIAEGYSVSREKKESFPLTVTSAQKNPTAFYLCASRPGQLYTEAFFGQGTRLTVV.

This clone was counted only a few times. The V call is TRBV4-1, the J call TRBJ2-3, with 8 positions matching TRBD1. Germline lookup yields CDR1 MGHRA and CDR2 YSYEKL. V shed 4 bases and J 4 bases; nucleotides not matched to a gene: 7. The CDR3 runs to 15 residues. The CDR3 protein is CASSRDRGVSDTQYF. The DNA of the CDR3 is TGCGCCAGCAGCCGAGACAGGGGTGTTTCAGATACGCAGTATTTT.

This CDR3 is CATFPGQGVTGELFF. In DNA form, the CDR3 reads TGCGCCACCTTCCCGGGACAGGGGGTCACCGGGGAGCTGTTTTTT. The V call is TRBV5-1, the J call TRBJ2-2; 11 bases map to TRBD1. The CDR3 is made up of 15 amino acids. The V segment lost 9 bases and the J segment 4 bases; nucleotides outside the gene matches: 8. The V gene's germline CDR1 is SGHRS and CDR2 YFSETQ. The variable domain in full, completed from reference TRBV5-1 and TRBJ2-2, reads KAGVTQTPRYLIKTRGQQVTLSCSPISGHRSVSWYQQTPGQGLQFLFEYFSETQRNKGNFPGRFSGRQFSNSRSEMNVSTLELGDSALYLCATFPGQGVTGELFFGEGSRLTVL.

This chain uses TRBV30 with TRBJ2-6; TRBD2 is a possible D gene (5 bases). Germline V lookup: CDR1 GTSNPN, CDR2 SVGIG (reference sequence). With 2 bases removed from V and 0 bases from J, the gap between germline ends came to 14 bases. This CDR3 region has 17 residues. In nucleotides, the CDR3 is TGTGCCTGGAGTTCGGGGTTCCCTCTCTCTGGGGCCAACGTCCTGACTTTC. Amino acids: CAWSSGFPLSGANVLTF.

The gene calls are TRBV12-5 and TRBJ2-1; possibly TRBD2 for D (6 bases). V lost 6 bases and J lost 9, with 12 bases in between. This CDR3 comprises 12 residues. Germline V gives CDR1 LGHNT, CDR2 FRNRAP. The CDR3 DNA sequence: TGTGCTAGTGGCCTTAGCGGTGGTGAGCAGTTCTTC. Residues: CASGLSGGEQFF. The whole variable domain, filled in from reference TRBV12-5 and TRBJ2-1, reads DARVTQTPRHKVTEMGQEVTMRCQPILGHNTVFWYRQTMMQGLELLAYFRNRAPLDDSGMPKDRFSAEMPDATLATLKIQPSEPRDSAVYFCASGLSGGEQFFGPGTRLTVL.

The chain combines TRBV2 with TRBJ1-2; D is ambiguous. From germline, CDR1 is SNHLY and CDR2 FYNNEI. V lost 0 bases and J lost 14, with 25 bases in between. The CDR3 extends over 16 amino acids. The CDR3 is CASSEALAAGQGFRTF. CDR3 in DNA: TGTGCCAGCAGTGAAGCGCTGGCCGCGGGTCAAGGATTTCGGACCTTC.

This clone was observed a few times. The CDR3 protein is CASSLNSLSANTEAFF. In DNA form, the CDR3 reads TGCGCCAGCAGCTTGAATTCTCTCAGCGCTAACACTGAAGCTTTCTTT. The V call is TRBV5-1, the J call TRBJ1-1; D remains ambiguous. V was clipped by 1 base and J by 2 bases, with 15 bases between them. The CDR3 is made up of 16 amino acids. In germline, CDR1 is SGHRS, CDR2 YFSETQ.